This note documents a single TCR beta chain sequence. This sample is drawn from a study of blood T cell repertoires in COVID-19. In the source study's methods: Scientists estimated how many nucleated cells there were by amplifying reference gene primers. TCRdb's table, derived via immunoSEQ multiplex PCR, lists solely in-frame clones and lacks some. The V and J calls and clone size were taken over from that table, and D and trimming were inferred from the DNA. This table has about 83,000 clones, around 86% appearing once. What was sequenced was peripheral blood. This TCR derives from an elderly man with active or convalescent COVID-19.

This CDR3 reads CASRREEGGPQHF. CDR3 DNA: TGTGCCAGCAGGCGGGAGGAAGGAGGGCCCCAGCATTTT. The chain combines TRBV12-3 or TRBV12-4 with TRBJ1-5; D is ambiguous. V shed 6 bases and J shed 9 bases, with 15 bases lying between them. The CDR3 spans 13 residues.